The 27 T cell receptor beta chains below were found in one sample sequenced in a study of blood T cell repertoires in COVID-19. The method was immunoSEQ multiplex PCR; TCRdb's version includes in-frame clones alone and lacks a portion of them. In the table there are roughly 240,000 clones, about 82% of which are singletons. The specimen was peripheral blood. All receptors come from a woman of 80 years or more with COVID-19, enrolled during active disease.

CDR3 coding DNA: TGTGCCAGCAGCGTAGGGGGGCCAATTGGAGAGGGGATGAACACTGAAGCTTTCTTT. Encoded protein: CASSVGGPIGEGMNTEAFF. The rearrangement joins TRBV7-2 to TRBJ1-1, with D possibly being TRBD1 (6 bases). The germline V and J ends were trimmed by 5 bases and 0 bases, with 25 bases remaining between them. The CDR3 consists of 19 residues. Germline V gene sequence: CDR1 SGHTA, CDR2 FQGNSA.

This clone was seen more than once but under ten times. The rearrangement uses TRBV9 and TRBJ1-2, with D hard to call. This CDR3 is 12 amino acids long. The germline V gene encodes CDR1 SGDLS and CDR2 YYNGEE. The ends were cut back, 0 bases at V and 4 bases at J, with 4 bases in the middle. The CDR3 nucleotides read TGTGCCAGCAGCGTAGTTAGCTATGGCTACACCTTC. Translation: CASSVVSYGYTF.

The V call is TRBV3-1 (or the pseudogene TRBV3-2), the J call TRBJ2-6; 9 bases are shared with TRBD1. This CDR3 spans 17 amino acids. After removal of 4 bases from V and 0 bases from J, the junction contained 4 bases not matched to a gene. Germline V gene data show CDR1 as LGHDT and CDR2 as YNNKEL (reference sequence). CDR3 loop: CASSRTGDLSGANVLTF. The CDR3 DNA is TGTGCCAGCAGCCGGACAGGGGACCTCTCTGGGGCCAACGTCCTGACTTTC.

This chain links TRBV7-9 with TRBJ1-6, with TRBD1 matching 7 bases. The CDR3 length is 14 residues. Per the germline V gene, CDR1 is SEHNR and CDR2 is FQNEAQ (reference sequence). The trim removed 8 bases at V and 4 bases at J, leaving 5 bases unmatched. CDR3 DNA sequence: TGTGCCAGCTTAGGGACAGTTTATAATTCACCCCTCCACTTT. This sequence encodes CASLGTVYNSPLHF.

This chain joins TRBV7-9 and TRBJ2-3; D possibly corresponds to TRBD1 (5 bases). Trimming removed 2 bases from V and 3 bases from J, with 6 bases in between. This CDR3 is built from 13 residues. Germline values: CDR1 SEHNR, CDR2 FQNEAQ (reference sequence). This CDR3 is CASSLRQTDTQYF. For the CDR3, the DNA is TGTGCCAGCAGCTTAAGACAGACAGATACGCAGTATTTT.

This chain links TRBV25-1 with TRBJ1-2; D perhaps matches TRBD1 (5 bases). Germline V gene sequence: CDR1 MGHDK, CDR2 SYGVNS. This CDR3 spans 15 amino acids. V was trimmed by 5 bases and J by 4 bases, leaving 17 bases between them. CDR3 bases: TGTGCCAGCAGTCCTCCCGGGGGACCGCTCTATGGCTACACCTTC. Amino acids: CASSPPGGPLYGYTF.

The chain links TRBV3-1 (or the pseudogene TRBV3-2) to TRBJ1-2; 9 positions match TRBD1. Trimming removed 1 base from V and 12 bases from J; junction bases left unmatched: 12. This CDR3 comprises 15 residues. Germline V CDR1 and CDR2: LGHDT, YNNKEL (reference sequence). CDR3 protein: CASSQGRTGAHMNTF. The CDR3 DNA reads as TGTGCCAGCAGCCAAGGAAGGACAGGGGCCCACATGAACACCTTC.

The chain uses TRBV7-2 and TRBJ1-1; 10 bases fit TRBD1. The germline CDR1 and CDR2 sequences are SGHTA and FQGNSA. The CDR3 is 13 residues long. After removal of 6 bases from V and 7 bases from J, the junction contained 5 bases not matched to a gene. The CDR3 bases are TGTGCCAGCAGACGACAGGGGGCGAGTGAAGCTTTCTTT. It specifies CASRRQGASEAFF.

This chain links TRBV7-3 with TRBJ1-6; 7 bases align to TRBD1. CDR3 length equals 15 residues. Trimming at V came to 5 bases and at J to 7 bases, leaving 8 bases not matched to a gene. Germline V gene lookup returns CDR1 SGHTA and CDR2 FQGTGA. The CDR3 DNA follows: TGTGCCAGCAGCAACTCGGGACAGAAAAATTCACCCCTCCACTTT. The encoded protein is CASSNSGQKNSPLHF.

The sample holds a few counts of this clone. The CDR3: CASSLAGGPRIADTQYF. The DNA of the CDR3 is TGTGCCAGCAGCTTAGCGGGGGGGCCGAGGATTGCAGATACGCAGTATTTT. This chain links TRBV7-9 with TRBJ2-3; perhaps TRBD2 as D (7 bases). This CDR3 has 17 amino acids. Germline CDR1 SEHNR, CDR2 FQNEAQ (reference sequence). V shed 0 bases and J shed 4 bases, with 17 bases lying between them.

The rearrangement links TRBV5-1 to TRBJ1-1; the D gene is possibly TRBD1 (6 bases). V lost 2 bases, J lost 0 bases, and 23 bases lay in between. There are 19 residues in the CDR3. Germline V gene data show CDR1 as SGHRS and CDR2 as YFSETQ. Here the CDR3 DNA reads TGCGCCAGCAGCTTCCCCAGGGGTGGCCGATCAACAGTGAACACTGAAGCTTTCTTT. It translates to CASSFPRGGRSTVNTEAFF.

The chain uses TRBV9 and TRBJ2-1; TRBD2 is a possible D gene (7 bases). The CDR3 length is 16 residues. Trimming removed 1 base from V and 5 bases from J, with 16 bases in between. CDR1 and CDR2 (germline): SGDLS, YYNGEE. CDR3 DNA sequence: TGTGCCAGCAGCGTAAGGGGGGGAGGGACCCACAATGAGCAGTTCTTC. It is translated as CASSVRGGGTHNEQFF.

V gene TRBV6-4 combines with J gene TRBJ2-7, with D uncertain. This CDR3 comprises 12 residues. CDR1 is MRHNA and CDR2 is SNTAGT in the germline V gene. V was pared by 5 bases and J by 9 bases, with 14 bases between. This chain's CDR3 is CASSPRVPRQYF. CDR3 DNA: TGTGCCAGCAGTCCCCGGGTCCCCAGGCAGTACTTC.

The rearrangement uses TRBV7-9 and TRBJ2-1; possibly TRBD2 for D (5 bases). This CDR3 is 14 amino acids long. With 3 bases removed from V and 6 bases from J, the gap between germline ends came to 12 bases. Germline V gene lookup returns CDR1 SEHNR and CDR2 FQNEAQ (reference sequence). The CDR3 DNA reads TGTGCCAGCAGCTTTTCCGGACTTCTCAATGAGCAGTTCTTC. Encoded protein: CASSFSGLLNEQFF. Based on the CDR3 plus reference TRBV7-9 and TRBJ2-1, the full variable domain is DTGVSQNPRHKITKRGQNVTFRCDPISEHNRLYWYRQTLGQGPEFLTYFQNEAQLEKSRLLSDRFSAERPKGSFSTLEIQRTEQGDSAMYLCASSFSGLLNEQFFGPGTRLTVL.

This chain links TRBV2 with TRBJ2-2, with 7 nucleotides matching TRBD1. Germline assignment: CDR1 SNHLY and CDR2 FYNNEI. The CDR3 loop spans 13 amino acids. V shed 7 bases, J shed 5 bases, and the junction held 4 bases outside the gene matches. The CDR3 sequence is CASKGQRTGELFF. Here the CDR3 DNA reads TGTGCCAGCAAGGGACAGAGAACCGGGGAGCTGTTTTTT.

The gene calls are TRBV19 and TRBJ2-1; 10 bases align to TRBD1. This CDR3 has 14 residues. V was pared by 9 bases and J by 6 bases, with 8 bases of the junction left unmatched. CDR1 and CDR2 (germline): LNHDA, SQIVND (reference sequence). CDR3 amino acids: CASASGQGSNEQFF. CDR3 nucleotide sequence: TGTGCCAGCGCCTCGGGACAGGGGAGCAATGAGCAGTTCTTC.

The chain carries TRBV5-1 and TRBJ2-3; 14 bases agree with TRBD2. The CDR3 covers 16 residues. V trimming: 4 bases; J trimming: 0 bases; junction bases outside the gene matches: 1. Germline values: CDR1 SGHRS, CDR2 YFSETQ. CDR3 region: CASSGLAGGSTDTQYF. As DNA, the CDR3 is TGCGCCAGCAGCGGACTAGCGGGGGGCAGCACAGATACGCAGTATTTT.

V is TRBV5-5 and J is TRBJ2-1; 13 bases match TRBD2. V lost 0 bases to trimming and J lost 9 bases; unmatched junction nucleotides: 9. The CDR3 consists of 17 residues. The germline V gene encodes CDR1 SGHKS and CDR2 YYEKEE (reference sequence). The CDR3 loop reads CASSLAPGLAGNSEQFF. CDR3 in DNA: TGTGCCAGCAGCTTGGCCCCGGGACTAGCGGGGAATAGTGAGCAGTTCTTC.

The chain is built from TRBV3-1 (or the pseudogene TRBV3-2) and TRBJ2-7; a possible D gene is TRBD2 (5 bases). V was shortened by 6 bases and J by 0 bases, with 15 bases between the two germline ends. CDR1 LGHDT and CDR2 YNNKEL come from the germline V gene (reference sequence). This CDR3 is 15 amino acids long. The CDR3 region has the DNA TGTGCCAGCAGTGGCAGAGGGAGCTACTCCTACGAGCAGTACTTC. Residues: CASSGRGSYSYEQYF.

This clone has just one count. The rearrangement joins TRBV21-1 to TRBJ1-4. TRBV21-1 is given as a pseudogene. This CDR3 spans 21 amino acids. The CDR3 nucleotides read TGTGCCAGCATCCAAGAGCGCAAGGAGGAATCGACCTCTGCAACTAATGAAAAACTGTTTTTT. The encoded protein is CASIQERKEESTSATNEKLFF.

This chain uses TRBV6-4 with TRBJ1-6; no definite D call. The length of the CDR3 is 13 residues. Germline CDR1 is MRHNA and CDR2 is SNTAGT. Trimming shortened V by 6 bases and J by 6 bases, and 9 bases separated the two germline ends. The CDR3 nucleotides read TGTGCCAGCAGGTTTCTGAGTAATTCACCCCTCCACTTT. This translates into CASRFLSNSPLHF.

V and J are TRBV28 and TRBJ1-5; TRBD1 is a possible D gene (6 bases). V lost 6 bases and J lost 0, with 18 bases in between. There are 17 residues in the CDR3. Germline V CDR1 and CDR2: MDHEN, SYDVKM. The CDR3 DNA sequence: TGTGCCAGCAGGCCCTCTAGCGGGACACCTAGCAATCAGCCCCAGCATTTT. It codes for CASRPSSGTPSNQPQHF.

The rearrangement uses TRBV5-5 and TRBJ2-5; D is unresolved. Trimming shortened V by 0 bases and J by 0 bases, and 12 bases separated the two germline ends. Germline V gene data show CDR1 as SGHKS and CDR2 as YYEKEE (reference sequence). The CDR3 is 16 residues long. The CDR3 coding sequence is TGTGCCAGCAGCTTGGAGTTTGGAGACCACCAAGAGACCCAGTACTTC. It specifies CASSLEFGDHQETQYF.

The rearrangement uses TRBV24-1 and TRBJ2-1; TRBD2 agrees at 14 bases. This CDR3 is 18 amino acids long. Germline V CDR1 and CDR2: KGHDR, SFDVKD. Trimming took 4 bases from V and 8 from J; bases not matched to a gene: 12. The CDR3 bases are TGTGCCACCAGTGAACCCTCCCCGACTAGCGGGGGGGCCGATGAGCAGTTCTTC. Protein sequence: CATSEPSPTSGGADEQFF.

The chain joins TRBV10-3 to TRBJ2-5, with D perhaps TRBD2 (7 bases). CDR3 length equals 15 residues. From germline, CDR1 is ENHRY and CDR2 SYGVKD. V dropped 3 bases and J dropped 3 bases, with 14 bases sitting between them. This CDR3 is CAISEARGAEETQYF. In DNA, the CDR3 is TGTGCCATCAGTGAAGCCCGGGGGGCGGAAGAGACCCAGTACTTC.

The chain links TRBV6-5 to TRBJ2-7, with 12 bases matching TRBD1. The CDR3 is 15 residues long. Germline CDR1 and CDR2: MNHEY and SVGAGI. V was clipped by 7 bases and J by 5 bases; unmatched bases: 9. This CDR3 is CASTTGTGGFDEQYF. CDR3 bases: TGTGCCAGCACCACCGGGACAGGGGGCTTCGACGAGCAGTACTTC.

The chain employs TRBV7-2 and TRBJ2-7, with 16 bases identical to TRBD2. The CDR3 has 15 residues. Germline V lookup: CDR1 SGHTA, CDR2 FQGNSA. V lost 4 bases, J lost 6 bases, and 3 bases stayed unmatched. CDR3 residues: CASSSGLAGGLEQYV. The CDR3 bases are TGTGCCAGCAGCTCGGGACTAGCGGGGGGGCTCGAGCAGTACGTC.